The present TCR beta chain was sequenced within a study of blood T cell repertoires in COVID-19. On the study more broadly: Samples taken during acute and convalescent COVID-19 were collected in the United States, Italy and Spain. Sample material is recorded as cDNA or gDNA derived from T cells, B-cell-depleted T cells, or PBMCs.

The V and J ends lost 4 bases and 8 bases respectively, with 11 bases between them. The CDR3 is 12 residues long. Germline V gene sequence: CDR1 SEHNR, CDR2 FQNEAQ (reference sequence). Per the original methods: Amplifying reference gene primers gave estimates of nucleated cell counts. Method: immunoSEQ multiplex PCR; TCRdb's copy keeps in-frame clones and lacks some. Clone size and the V and J calls come from that table; the DNA yielded D and trimming. The profile shows 300,000 to 450,000 clones, roughly 85% of them singletons. The gene calls are TRBV7-9 and TRBJ1-1, with unresolved D. The sequence was obtained from a woman aged 18 to 35 with acute or convalescent COVID-19. The material sequenced was peripheral blood. The CDR3 DNA is TGTGCCAGCAGCTGGTCGGCGGGCGAAGCTTTCTTT. Encoded protein: CASSWSAGEAFF.